A selection of T cell receptor beta chains follows, all from one sample in a study of T cell changes during pregnancy in multiple sclerosis. Clones were read by immunoSEQ multiplex PCR, and TCRdb kept only the in-frame ones, dropping some. Of about 100,000 clones in the sample, more than 80% are singletons; the top ten hold approximately 1.2%. The source material was peripheral blood, sampled in the second trimester of pregnancy. The receptors were sampled from a female donor with multiple sclerosis, enrolled in a pregnancy study. Each CDR3 is given with its conserved first and last residue. The D gene is left open where the match is weak. The size of a clone is reported for some rows only, either as once, few or many, or as a class for expanded clones.

j_call: TRBJ1-2; clone_size: .; v_call: TRBV21-1; d_call: .; cdr3_aa: CASSKEEGDSNYGYTF; cdr3_nt: TGTGCCAGCAGCAAAGAGGAAGGGGACTCGAACTATGGCTACACCTTC
j_call: TRBJ1-2; clone_size: .; v_call: TRBV7-3; d_call: .; cdr3_aa: CASSPSGSTNYGYTF; cdr3_nt: TGTGCCAGCAGCCCTTCCGGTTCGACTAACTATGGCTACACCTTC
j_call: TRBJ2-7; clone_size: .; v_call: TRBV7-2; d_call: TRBD2; cdr3_aa: CASSPSGMPYEQYF; cdr3_nt: TGTGCCAGCAGTCCTAGCGGGATGCCCTACGAGCAGTACTTC
j_call: TRBJ2-7; clone_size: .; v_call: TRBV5-1; d_call: .; cdr3_aa: CASSGQHYEQYF; cdr3_nt: TGCGCCAGCAGCGGACAGCACTACGAGCAGTACTTC
j_call: TRBJ2-7; clone_size: .; v_call: TRBV11-3; d_call: TRBD1; cdr3_aa: CASSARTGEVVEQYF; cdr3_nt: TGTGCCAGCAGCGCCCGGACAGGGGAAGTTGTCGAGCAGTACTTC
j_call: TRBJ2-1; clone_size: .; v_call: TRBV5-4; d_call: TRBD2; cdr3_aa: CASSHGLAGTNEQFF; cdr3_nt: TGTGCCAGCAGCCATGGACTAGCGGGGACCAATGAGCAGTTCTTC
j_call: TRBJ2-3; clone_size: .; v_call: TRBV5-4; d_call: TRBD1; cdr3_aa: CASSSQGARTDTQYF; cdr3_nt: TGTGCCAGCAGCTCTCAGGGGGCGCGCACAGATACGCAGTATTTT
j_call: TRBJ2-3; clone_size: .; v_call: TRBV5-1; d_call: TRBD2; cdr3_aa: CASSLEATSAISTDTQYF; cdr3_nt: TGCGCCAGCAGCTTGGAAGCGACTAGCGCCATAAGCACAGATACGCAGTATTTT
j_call: TRBJ2-7; clone_size: .; v_call: TRBV7-2; d_call: .; cdr3_aa: CASSKMGSSFYEQYF; cdr3_nt: TGTGCCAGCAGCAAAATGGGGAGTTCGTTCTACGAGCAGTACTTC
j_call: TRBJ1-2; clone_size: few; v_call: TRBV6-1; d_call: .; cdr3_aa: CASKAGGHYGYTF; cdr3_nt: TGTGCCAGCAAGGCAGGAGGCCACTATGGCTACACCTTC
j_call: TRBJ2-7; clone_size: .; v_call: TRBV14; d_call: .; cdr3_aa: CASSQPLASEQYF; cdr3_nt: TGTGCCAGCAGCCAACCACTAGCCTCCGAGCAGTACTTC
j_call: TRBJ2-7; clone_size: .; v_call: TRBV5-1; d_call: .; cdr3_aa: CASSRALRQVLGEQYF; cdr3_nt: TGCGCCAGCAGCCGTGCCCTTCGGCAGGTACTGGGCGAGCAGTACTTC
j_call: TRBJ1-4; clone_size: .; v_call: TRBV9; d_call: .; cdr3_aa: CASSVGGTNEKLFF; cdr3_nt: TGTGCCAGCAGCGTAGGGGGCACTAATGAAAAACTGTTTTTT
j_call: TRBJ1-2; clone_size: .; v_call: TRBV2; d_call: .; cdr3_aa: CASSEWTESFGYTF; cdr3_nt: TGTGCCAGCAGTGAATGGACAGAATCATTTGGCTACACCTTC
j_call: TRBJ2-1; clone_size: .; v_call: TRBV6-5; d_call: .; cdr3_aa: CASSPWRYYNEQFF; cdr3_nt: TGTGCCAGCAGTCCGTGGCGGTACTACAATGAGCAGTTCTTC
j_call: TRBJ1-2; clone_size: .; v_call: TRBV5-1; d_call: .; cdr3_aa: CASSSTSQGYTF; cdr3_nt: TGCGCCAGCAGCTCCACATCGCAAGGCTACACCTTC
j_call: TRBJ1-2; clone_size: .; v_call: TRBV6-7; d_call: TRBD1; cdr3_aa: CATHRGRVYGYTF; cdr3_nt: TGTGCCACCCACAGGGGCCGCGTCTATGGCTACACCTTC
j_call: TRBJ1-2; clone_size: .; v_call: TRBV27; d_call: .; cdr3_aa: CASSLLGREGNYGYTF; cdr3_nt: TGTGCCAGCAGTTTATTGGGCAGGGAAGGTAACTATGGCTACACCTTC
j_call: TRBJ2-5; clone_size: .; v_call: TRBV5-1; d_call: TRBD1; cdr3_aa: CASTLTGRETQYF; cdr3_nt: TGCGCCAGCACCCTGACAGGGCGAGAGACCCAGTACTTC
j_call: TRBJ1-4; clone_size: .; v_call: TRBV28; d_call: .; cdr3_aa: CASSLNEKLFF; cdr3_nt: TGTGCCAGCAGTCTTAATGAAAAACTGTTTTTT
j_call: TRBJ1-1; clone_size: .; v_call: TRBV6-5; d_call: TRBD1; cdr3_aa: CASSLDRGNTEAFF; cdr3_nt: TGTGCCAGCAGTCTGGACAGGGGGAACACTGAAGCTTTCTTT
j_call: TRBJ2-3; clone_size: .; v_call: TRBV28; d_call: TRBD2; cdr3_aa: CASSRRLAGGPADTQYF; cdr3_nt: TGTGCCAGCAGTCGACGACTAGCGGGAGGGCCCGCAGATACGCAGTATTTT
j_call: TRBJ2-7; clone_size: .; v_call: TRBV28; d_call: TRBD1; cdr3_aa: CASSLFRGLYEQYF; cdr3_nt: TGTGCCAGCAGTTTATTCAGGGGGCTTTACGAGCAGTACTTC
j_call: TRBJ1-3; clone_size: once; v_call: TRBV15; d_call: .; cdr3_aa: CATSRQGAAGNTIYF; cdr3_nt: TGTGCCACCAGCAGACAAGGGGCGGCTGGAAACACCATATATTTT
j_call: TRBJ2-1; clone_size: .; v_call: TRBV2; d_call: TRBD1; cdr3_aa: CASSEGQGALHEQFF; cdr3_nt: TGTGCCAGCAGTGAAGGACAGGGGGCGCTTCATGAGCAGTTCTTC
j_call: TRBJ1-5; clone_size: .; v_call: TRBV5-1; d_call: TRBD1; cdr3_aa: CASSPGTGRLGQPQHF; cdr3_nt: TGCGCCAGCAGCCCGGGGACAGGTAGGCTAGGTCAGCCCCAGCATTTT
j_call: TRBJ2-2; clone_size: .; v_call: TRBV29-1; d_call: .; cdr3_aa: CSVQAFGTGELFF; cdr3_nt: TGCAGCGTTCAGGCATTCGGCACCGGGGAGCTGTTTTTT